These T cell receptor beta chains were read from a single sample in a study of long-term antiretroviral therapy in people with HIV. Profiling relied on immunoSEQ multiplex PCR, and the TCRdb table lists in-frame clones only, not all of them. The sample yields 20,000 to 25,000 clones, 85% to 95% seen once. Sequencing used unsorted PBMCs, obtained 7.6 years after starting antiretroviral therapy. Receptor source: a woman in her thirties or forties with HIV. Each CDR3 is given with its conserved first and last residue. The D gene is left open where the match is weak. Clone sizes are given selectively: once, few, many, or a class where the clone is expanded.

j_call: TRBJ2-3; clone_size: -; d_call: TRBD2; v_call: TRBV5-6; cdr3_aa: CASSFNSGGSDTQYF; cdr3_nt: TGTGCCAGCAGCTTCAATAGCGGGGGGTCAGATACGCAGTATTTT
j_call: TRBJ1-1; clone_size: -; d_call: TRBD1; v_call: TRBV30; cdr3_aa: CASHRGTGGVEAFF; cdr3_nt: TGTGCCTCTCACCGGGGGACAGGGGGCGTGGAAGCTTTCTTT
j_call: TRBJ1-4; clone_size: -; d_call: -; v_call: TRBV19; cdr3_aa: CASSIKGQSEKLFF; cdr3_nt: TGTGCCAGTAGTATTAAAGGGCAGTCGGAAAAACTGTTTTTT
j_call: TRBJ1-3; clone_size: large; d_call: TRBD1; v_call: TRBV19; cdr3_aa: CASIDITGAGNTIYF; cdr3_nt: TGTGCCAGTATCGACATCACAGGGGCTGGAAACACCATATATTTT
j_call: TRBJ2-5; clone_size: -; d_call: TRBD1; v_call: TRBV6-1; cdr3_aa: CASSEGKNRGRETQYF; cdr3_nt: TGTGCCAGCAGTGAAGGGAAAAACAGGGGTCGAGAGACCCAGTACTTC
j_call: TRBJ1-2; clone_size: once; d_call: TRBD1; v_call: TRBV6-5; cdr3_aa: CASSRTGDGYTF; cdr3_nt: TGTGCCAGCAGCAGGACAGGAGATGGCTACACCTTC
j_call: TRBJ2-3; clone_size: -; d_call: -; v_call: TRBV5-6; cdr3_aa: CASSLAGRDTQYF; cdr3_nt: TGTGCCAGCAGCTTGGCGGGGCGTGATACGCAGTATTTT
j_call: TRBJ1-1; clone_size: -; d_call: -; v_call: TRBV7-2; cdr3_aa: CASSLAGGGTEAFF; cdr3_nt: TGTGCCAGCAGCTTAGCGGGGGGGGGCACTGAAGCTTTCTTT
j_call: TRBJ1-2; clone_size: once; d_call: -; v_call: TRBV30; cdr3_aa: CAWSEGPIYGYTF; cdr3_nt: TGTGCCTGGAGTGAGGGGCCGATCTATGGCTACACCTTC
j_call: TRBJ1-1; clone_size: -; d_call: -; v_call: TRBV14; cdr3_aa: CASSPVIRAMNTEAFF; cdr3_nt: TGTGCCAGCAGCCCTGTTATTAGGGCGATGAACACTGAAGCTTTCTTT
j_call: TRBJ1-2; clone_size: -; d_call: -; v_call: TRBV29-1; cdr3_aa: CSVEGAANYGYTF; cdr3_nt: TGCAGCGTTGAAGGGGCCGCTAACTATGGCTACACCTTC
j_call: TRBJ2-5; clone_size: -; d_call: TRBD1; v_call: TRBV7-2; cdr3_aa: CASSLRTGQKSGTQYF; cdr3_nt: TGTGCCAGCAGCTTAAGGACAGGCCAAAAATCAGGGACCCAGTACTTC
j_call: TRBJ2-7; clone_size: -; d_call: -; v_call: TRBV11-2; cdr3_aa: CASSLDRIAAGEQYF; cdr3_nt: TGTGCCAGCAGCTTAGACCGTATCGCAGCCGGGGAGCAGTACTTC
j_call: TRBJ2-1; clone_size: -; d_call: -; v_call: TRBV11-2; cdr3_aa: CASSLDRSGRARFEQFF; cdr3_nt: TGTGCCAGCAGCTTAGATCGAAGTGGGCGGGCCCGTTTTGAGCAGTTCTTC
j_call: TRBJ2-7; clone_size: -; d_call: -; v_call: TRBV7-9; cdr3_aa: CASSFSQGTYEQYF; cdr3_nt: TGTGCCAGCAGCTTCTCGCAGGGAACCTACGAGCAGTACTTC
j_call: TRBJ2-5; clone_size: -; d_call: -; v_call: TRBV5-1; cdr3_aa: CASSKTVSIQETQYF; cdr3_nt: TGCGCCAGCAGTAAGACGGTTTCTATCCAAGAGACCCAGTACTTC
j_call: TRBJ2-1; clone_size: -; d_call: TRBD2; v_call: TRBV7-2; cdr3_aa: CASSLGLAYNEQFF; cdr3_nt: TGTGCCAGCAGCTTAGGACTAGCGTACAATGAGCAGTTCTTC
j_call: TRBJ2-7; clone_size: -; d_call: -; v_call: TRBV7-2; cdr3_aa: CASSLGFSYEQYF; cdr3_nt: TGTGCCAGCAGCTTAGGATTTTCCTACGAGCAGTACTTC
j_call: TRBJ1-1; clone_size: -; d_call: -; v_call: TRBV12-5; cdr3_aa: CASGLELSSSEAFF; cdr3_nt: TGTGCTAGTGGGTTGGAACTAAGTTCTTCTGAAGCTTTCTTT
j_call: TRBJ1-2; clone_size: -; d_call: -; v_call: TRBV5-1; cdr3_aa: CASSLFVSSNYGYTF; cdr3_nt: TGCGCCAGCAGCTTGTTTGTCAGCTCTAACTATGGCTACACCTTC
j_call: TRBJ1-3; clone_size: once; d_call: TRBD1; v_call: TRBV5-1; cdr3_aa: CASSLNTGQEPSGTIYF; cdr3_nt: TGCGCCAGCAGCTTGAATACGGGACAGGAACCTAGCGGCACCATATATTTT
j_call: TRBJ2-2; clone_size: -; d_call: TRBD2; v_call: TRBV19; cdr3_aa: CASSLKAGATGELFF; cdr3_nt: TGTGCCAGTAGTCTAAAAGCGGGGGCTACCGGGGAGCTGTTTTTT
j_call: TRBJ2-7; clone_size: -; d_call: -; v_call: TRBV7-9; cdr3_aa: CASRGGTAGSEQYF; cdr3_nt: TGTGCCAGCAGAGGCGGGACGGCCGGGTCCGAGCAGTACTTC
j_call: TRBJ2-7; clone_size: once; d_call: TRBD1; v_call: TRBV6-6; cdr3_aa: CASRQGQNNYEQYF; cdr3_nt: TGTGCCAGCAGGCAGGGACAGAATAACTACGAGCAGTACTTC
j_call: TRBJ2-7; clone_size: -; d_call: TRBD2; v_call: TRBV7-8; cdr3_aa: CASSFTSGGPRNPSYEQYF; cdr3_nt: TGTGCCAGCAGCTTCACTAGCGGGGGGCCAAGAAACCCGTCCTACGAGCAGTACTTC
j_call: TRBJ2-7; clone_size: once; d_call: -; v_call: TRBV6-9; cdr3_aa: CASRPPGRGPYEQYF; cdr3_nt: TGTGCCAGCAGACCCCCGGGACGCGGACCCTACGAGCAGTACTTC
j_call: TRBJ1-6; clone_size: once; d_call: TRBD1; v_call: TRBV25-1; cdr3_aa: CASSEDRGNYNSPLHF; cdr3_nt: TGTGCCAGCAGTGAGGACAGGGGGAACTATAATTCACCCCTCCACTTT
j_call: TRBJ2-6; clone_size: -; d_call: TRBD2; v_call: TRBV7-2; cdr3_aa: CASSPLGGLAASGANVLTF; cdr3_nt: TGTGCCAGCAGCCCCCTCGGGGGACTAGCGGCCTCTGGGGCCAACGTCCTGACTTTC
j_call: TRBJ2-1; clone_size: -; d_call: -; v_call: TRBV15; cdr3_aa: CATSRAGLSYNEQFF; cdr3_nt: TGTGCCACCAGCAGAGCGGGGCTCTCCTACAATGAGCAGTTCTTC
j_call: TRBJ1-3; clone_size: once; d_call: -; v_call: TRBV9; cdr3_aa: CASSARDPGNTIYF; cdr3_nt: TGTGCCAGCAGCGCCAGGGACCCTGGAAACACCATATATTTT
j_call: TRBJ1-2; clone_size: -; d_call: TRBD1; v_call: TRBV6-6; cdr3_aa: CASSYSGQGNYGYTF; cdr3_nt: TGTGCCAGCAGTTACTCGGGACAGGGGAACTATGGCTACACCTTC
j_call: TRBJ2-7; clone_size: -; d_call: TRBD1; v_call: TRBV27; cdr3_aa: CASSFQTPQTGSSYEQYF; cdr3_nt: TGTGCCAGCAGTTTCCAGACCCCGCAGACAGGGAGCTCCTACGAGCAGTACTTC
j_call: TRBJ1-6; clone_size: -; d_call: TRBD1; v_call: TRBV19; cdr3_aa: CASSEQGATDLPQPLHF; cdr3_nt: TGTGCCAGTAGTGAACAGGGGGCGACGGACCTACCCCAACCCCTCCACTTT
j_call: TRBJ2-1; clone_size: -; d_call: TRBD2; v_call: TRBV7-2; cdr3_aa: CASSLGWVQRGNEQFF; cdr3_nt: TGTGCCAGCAGCTTGGGATGGGTCCAGCGGGGGAATGAGCAGTTCTTC
j_call: TRBJ1-5; clone_size: -; d_call: -; v_call: TRBV5-6; cdr3_aa: CASSSRDWRYQPQHF; cdr3_nt: TGTGCCAGCAGCTCCCGAGACTGGAGGTATCAGCCCCAGCATTTT
j_call: TRBJ1-2; clone_size: -; d_call: -; v_call: TRBV27; cdr3_aa: CASSPGPHRGYTF; cdr3_nt: TGTGCCAGCAGCCCCGGGCCCCATCGGGGCTACACCTTC
j_call: TRBJ2-3; clone_size: -; d_call: TRBD1; v_call: TRBV7-9; cdr3_aa: CASSSGTGVVDTQYF; cdr3_nt: TGTGCCAGCAGCTCAGGGACAGGGGTGGTCGATACGCAGTATTTT
j_call: TRBJ1-1; clone_size: -; d_call: -; v_call: TRBV2; cdr3_aa: CASSQVFTEAFF; cdr3_nt: TGTGCCAGCAGCCAGGTATTCACTGAAGCTTTCTTT
j_call: TRBJ2-5; clone_size: few; d_call: TRBD1; v_call: TRBV5-1; cdr3_aa: CASSVQGPGQETQYF; cdr3_nt: TGCGCCAGCAGCGTACAGGGGCCCGGCCAAGAGACCCAGTACTTC
j_call: TRBJ2-1; clone_size: -; d_call: TRBD2; v_call: TRBV4-3; cdr3_aa: CASSQAYTSGGGHEQFF; cdr3_nt: TGCGCCAGCAGCCAAGCTTACACTAGCGGGGGGGGGCATGAGCAGTTCTTC
j_call: TRBJ2-5; clone_size: -; d_call: TRBD2; v_call: TRBV4-2; cdr3_aa: CASSPYIAGGQETQYF; cdr3_nt: TGTGCCAGCAGCCCCTATATAGCGGGGGGGCAAGAGACCCAGTACTTC
j_call: TRBJ1-1; clone_size: -; d_call: -; v_call: TRBV9; cdr3_aa: CASSRGGVGGPEAFF; cdr3_nt: TGTGCCAGCAGTCGCGGGGGCGTTGGGGGACCTGAAGCTTTCTTT
j_call: TRBJ1-5; clone_size: -; d_call: TRBD1; v_call: TRBV19; cdr3_aa: CASSMLSGTGDQPQHF; cdr3_nt: TGTGCCAGTAGTATGCTTTCCGGGACAGGGGATCAGCCCCAGCATTTT
j_call: TRBJ2-1; clone_size: -; d_call: TRBD2; v_call: TRBV7-6; cdr3_aa: CASSISGGPYNEQFF; cdr3_nt: TGTGCCAGCAGCATTAGCGGGGGGCCTTACAATGAGCAGTTCTTC
j_call: TRBJ1-4; clone_size: once; d_call: -; v_call: TRBV29-1; cdr3_aa: CSVETPANEKLFF; cdr3_nt: TGCAGCGTTGAGACCCCTGCTAATGAAAAACTGTTTTTT
j_call: TRBJ1-1; clone_size: -; d_call: TRBD1; v_call: TRBV6-6; cdr3_aa: CASIDTRQGNTEAFF; cdr3_nt: TGTGCCAGCATCGATACGAGACAGGGGAACACTGAAGCTTTCTTT
j_call: TRBJ2-3; clone_size: -; d_call: -; v_call: TRBV6-5; cdr3_aa: CASSYSEGTDTQYF; cdr3_nt: TGTGCCAGCAGTTACTCTGAGGGTACAGATACGCAGTATTTT
j_call: TRBJ1-4; clone_size: -; d_call: TRBD1; v_call: TRBV5-1; cdr3_aa: CASSGQGGPNEKLFF; cdr3_nt: TGCGCCAGCAGCGGGCAGGGGGGGCCAAATGAAAAACTGTTTTTT
j_call: TRBJ2-3; clone_size: -; d_call: -; v_call: TRBV9; cdr3_aa: CASGQHSTDTQYF; cdr3_nt: TGTGCCAGTGGACAGCACAGCACAGATACGCAGTATTTT
j_call: TRBJ1-1; clone_size: -; d_call: -; v_call: TRBV21-1; cdr3_aa: CASKVRSNTEAFF; cdr3_nt: TGTGCCAGCAAGGTCAGATCGAACACTGAAGCTTTCTTT